These 27 T cell receptor beta chains came from one sample sequenced in a study of cytomegalovirus exposure and HLA in healthy donors. PCR primers comprised 60 Vbeta and 13 Jbeta primers. The repertoire was sequenced with immunoSEQ multiplex PCR; TCRdb's copy has only in-frame clones and lacks some. The repertoire holds roughly 290,000 clones, with approximately 90% as singletons. What was sequenced was PBMCs. All receptors derive from a woman aged 18-29 years in good health and CMV-seronegative.

The rearrangement links TRBV7-9 to TRBJ1-6; D is ambiguous. Looked up from germline, CDR1 is SEHNR and CDR2 is FQNEAQ (reference sequence). Trimming pared 3 bases from V and 0 bases from J, leaving 3 bases between. This CDR3 spans 14 amino acids. The CDR3 here is CASSFSSYNSPLHF. CDR3 nucleotide sequence: TGTGCCAGCAGCTTTAGCTCCTATAATTCACCCCTCCACTTT.

The V gene is TRBV30, the J gene TRBJ2-3; TRBD2 agrees at 11 bases. Germline lookup yields CDR1 GTSNPN and CDR2 SVGIG (reference sequence). The CDR3 loop spans 16 amino acids. V was clipped by 3 bases and J by 3 bases; unmatched bases: 8. This CDR3 reads CAWRLAGGFSTDTQYF. CDR3 DNA sequence: TGTGCCTGGAGGTTAGCGGGGGGGTTCTCTACAGATACGCAGTATTTT.

This chain links TRBV9 with TRBJ2-3; D gene uncertain. This CDR3 has 15 residues. Germline CDR1 and CDR2: SGDLS and YYNGEE. V was trimmed by 1 base and J by 1 base, leaving 10 bases between them. CDR3 bases: TGTGCCAGCAGCGTATACGGGTCCCGCACAGATACGCAGTATTTT. This encodes CASSVYGSRTDTQYF.

This sequence joins TRBV12-5 and TRBJ2-1; 9 nucleotides agree with TRBD1. Germline assignment: CDR1 LGHNT and CDR2 FRNRAP. Trimming took 7 bases from V and 4 from J; bases not matched to a gene: 5. The CDR3 has 14 amino acids. CDR3 in amino acids: CASAKDRGYNEQFF. CDR3 nucleotides: TGTGCTAGTGCCAAGGACAGGGGTTACAATGAGCAGTTCTTC.

The chain links TRBV19 to TRBJ1-1; D is undetermined. V lost 7 bases and J lost 11, with 26 bases in between. The length of the CDR3 is 15 residues. CDR1 is LNHDA and CDR2 is SQIVND in the germline V gene (reference sequence). CDR3 amino acids: CASNPSEAFPPGAFF. CDR3 nucleotides: TGTGCCAGTAACCCTAGCGAGGCCTTTCCGCCGGGGGCTTTCTTT.

The J gene is TRBJ2-7, the V gene TRBV7-9, with 8 positions matching TRBD1. The J segment lost 8 bases and the V segment lost 1 base, leaving 4 bases of the junction unmatched. The CDR3 totals 13 residues. CDR1 is SEHNR, CDR2 FQNEAQ, per germline (reference sequence). This CDR3 reads CASSLDTGGKQYF. The CDR3 DNA reads as TGTGCCAGCAGCTTAGATACAGGGGGTAAGCAGTACTTC.

The chain has TRBV4-1 and TRBJ2-1; D is perhaps TRBD1 (6 bases). V was clipped by 1 base and J by 8 bases, with 27 bases between them. The CDR3 is 19 amino acids. The V gene's germline CDR1 is MGHRA and CDR2 YSYEKL. The CDR3 nucleotides read TGCGCCAGCAGCCAAGGGACCCCGAAGAGCCAGGGGACGAGGGATGAGCAGTTCTTC. Encoded protein: CASSQGTPKSQGTRDEQFF.

The chain uses TRBV27 and TRBJ2-6; possible D gene TRBD1, 6 bases. V lost 6 bases to trimming and J lost 4 bases, with 13 bases between them. The CDR3 extends over 15 amino acids. Germline CDR1 is MNHEY and CDR2 is SMNVEV (reference sequence). The DNA of the CDR3 is TGTGCCAGCAGCCCTAGGGGGTCAGGGGCCAACGTCCTGACTTTC. Encoded protein: CASSPRGSGANVLTF.

The chain recombines TRBV5-6 with TRBJ1-5; 7 positions match TRBD1. V dropped 0 bases and J dropped 4; count of bases not matched to a gene: 13. CDR1 SGHDT and CDR2 YYEEEE come from the germline V gene. CDR3 length: 18 residues. The CDR3 DNA reads as TGTGCCAGCAGCTTGGGGAAACAGGGGCCCCCCCTTAATCAGCCCCAGCATTTT. Translated, it gives CASSLGKQGPPLNQPQHF.

This clone is a singleton in its sample. The J gene is TRBJ1-4, the V gene TRBV4-1, with D possibly matching TRBD1 (6 bases). Trimming removed 2 bases from V and 7 bases from J, with 11 bases in between. Germline CDR1 reads MGHRA; CDR2 reads YSYEKL. The CDR3 runs 14 residues. The CDR3 reads CASSQYRDGEKLFF. DNA of the CDR3: TGCGCCAGCAGCCAATACAGGGACGGTGAAAAACTGTTTTTT.

This rearrangement joins TRBV18 to TRBJ1-1; D is ambiguous. CDR1 KGHSH and CDR2 LQKENI come from the germline V gene. Trimming stripped 3 bases from V and 3 bases from J, with 8 bases between. The CDR3 is 13 amino acids. The CDR3 region has the DNA TGTGCCAGCTCACCGACCGAGGACACTGAAGCTTTCTTT. Translation: CASSPTEDTEAFF.

The chain uses TRBV10-2 and TRBJ2-7; D is uncertain. V lost 3 bases and J lost 2, with 14 bases in between. Germline V lookup: CDR1 WSHSY, CDR2 SAAADI. The CDR3 is 15 residues long. The chain's CDR3 is CASSDAMRRTYEQYF. CDR3 bases: TGCGCCAGCAGTGATGCTATGAGGCGGACCTACGAGCAGTACTTC.

In regard to this clone: One junction end disagrees with the germline gene, perhaps due to a read error. Other DNA sequences within the sample encode an identical CDR3. The rearrangement uses TRBV2 and TRBJ1-6; D is perhaps TRBD1 (6 bases). The CDR3 spans 15 residues. Germline V gene lookup returns CDR1 SNHLY and CDR2 FYNNEI. The CDR3 nucleotides read TGTGCCAGCAGTGTGAACAGGGTGCGAAATTCCCCCCTCCACTTT. It codes for CASSVNRVRNSPLHF.

The rearrangement uses TRBV2 and TRBJ2-3; D is undetermined. The CDR3 totals 12 residues. Trimming took 7 bases from V and 0 from J, leaving 5 bases between them. From germline, CDR1 is SNHLY and CDR2 FYNNEI. Here the CDR3 reads CASKISTDTQYF. In DNA form, the CDR3 reads TGTGCCAGCAAAATAAGCACAGATACGCAGTATTTT.

The chain is built from TRBV6-5 and TRBJ2-7; TRBD2 agrees at 12 bases. The CDR3 covers 16 residues. V was clipped by 0 bases and J by 6 bases; unmatched bases: 6. Germline lookup yields CDR1 MNHEY and CDR2 SVGAGI. In DNA form, the CDR3 reads TGTGCCAGCAGTTACTCGAGTCTAGCGGGGGGGCTCGAGCAGTACTTC. This sequence encodes CASSYSSLAGGLEQYF.

With regard to this clone: A junction boundary mismatches the germline segment, possibly from a read error. Other DNA sequences in this specimen translate into the identical CDR3. The CDR3 region is CATSTPGYEQYF. The DNA for the CDR3 is TGCGCCACCAGCACTCCAGGTTACGAGCAGTACTTC. The V gene is TRBV15, the J gene TRBJ2-7, with no clear D. The CDR3 consists of 12 residues. Germline V gives CDR1 LNHNV, CDR2 YYDKDF (reference sequence).

The V gene is TRBV5-1, the J gene TRBJ1-6, with 8 bases matching TRBD1. Germline CDR1 reads SGHRS; CDR2 reads YFSETQ. Trimming took 0 bases from V and 10 from J; bases not matched to a gene: 6. This CDR3 has 15 residues. As DNA, the CDR3 is TGCGCCAGCAGCTTGGCAGGGGGCGAACGGTCACCCCTCCACTTT. Amino acid sequence: CASSLAGGERSPLHF.

The rearrangement uses TRBV4-1 and TRBJ1-5; D gene ambiguous. The CDR3 totals 17 residues. V lost 3 bases and J 7 bases, leaving 22 bases between the germline ends. Germline CDR1 and CDR2: MGHRA and YSYEKL. This chain's CDR3 is CASSQIPPIIARQPQHF. In nucleotides, the CDR3 is TGCGCCAGCAGCCAGATCCCACCCATCATCGCCAGACAGCCCCAGCATTTT.

This clone showed up just once. The chain is built from TRBV6-5 and TRBJ1-5; the D is unclear. The CDR3 is 12 residues long. Germline loops: CDR1 MNHEY, CDR2 SVGAGI. Trimming took off 2 bases at V and 6 bases at J, with 5 bases between the two ends. The CDR3 region is CASSYIRQPQHF. The CDR3 DNA is TGTGCCAGCAGTTACATTCGTCAGCCCCAGCATTTT.

The chain links TRBV10-2 to TRBJ2-5; 13 nucleotides align to TRBD2. Germline-derived CDR1 and CDR2 are WSHSY and SAAADI. J gave up 5 bases and V 5 bases, and 8 bases lay outside the gene matches. The CDR3 is made up of 16 amino acids. Written as DNA, the CDR3 is TGCGCCAGCAGTACTAGCGGGGGGGCCGCGGCGGAGACCCAGTACTTC. Its translation is CASSTSGGAAAETQYF.

This clone was detected only once. This chain joins TRBV5-1 and TRBJ2-1; tentatively, D is TRBD2 (6 bases). CDR1 and CDR2 from the germline V gene are SGHRS and YFSETQ. This CDR3 is 16 amino acids long. The V and J ends lost 1 base and 4 bases respectively, with 15 bases between them. CDR3 in amino acids: CASSLLTGDPYNEQFF. Written as DNA, the CDR3 is TGCGCCAGCAGCTTGTTAACGGGGGACCCGTACAATGAGCAGTTCTTC.

This rearrangement joins TRBV18 to TRBJ1-2, with D uncertain. V shed 2 bases and J shed 10 bases, with 17 bases lying between them. CDR1 is KGHSH and CDR2 is LQKENI in the germline V gene. CDR3 size: 14 residues. The CDR3 bases are TGTGCCAGCTCACCAATAGAAGGGAGGATTGACTACACCTTC. Translating it yields CASSPIEGRIDYTF.

The V call is TRBV2, the J call TRBJ1-4; 10 bases align to TRBD1. Germline V gene data show CDR1 as SNHLY and CDR2 as FYNNEI. V was clipped by 4 bases and J by 5 bases; unmatched bases: 4. The CDR3 runs to 15 residues. Here the CDR3 DNA reads TGTGCCAGCAGTGGGGGACAGGGGAGGAATGAAAAACTGTTTTTT. This translates into CASSGGQGRNEKLFF.

The rearrangement joins TRBV25-1 to TRBJ1-1, with 9 bases aligning to TRBD1. Germline V CDR1 and CDR2: MGHDK, SYGVNS. The ends lost 1 base at V and 7 bases at J; junction bases unmatched: 7. The CDR3 sequence is 15 residues long. CDR3 region: CASSESWTGALEAFF. In DNA form, the CDR3 reads TGTGCCAGCAGTGAATCTTGGACAGGGGCCCTTGAAGCTTTCTTT.

The V and J genes are TRBV30 and TRBJ1-2, with 9 positions matching TRBD1. The V gene end was trimmed by 2 bases and the J gene end by 5 bases; junction bases not matched to a gene: 9. This CDR3 comprises 15 residues. Per the germline V gene, CDR1 is GTSNPN and CDR2 is SVGIG (reference sequence). The CDR3, as DNA: TGTGCCTGGAGTTCCGGGACAGGGAGAGGGTATGGCTACACCTTC. Translated, it gives CAWSSGTGRGYGYTF. The complete variable domain, with remaining parts taken from reference TRBV30 and TRBJ1-2, reads SQTIHQWPATLVQPVGSPLSLECTVEGTSNPNLYWYRQAAGRGLQLLFYSVGIGQISSEVPQNLSASRPQDRQFILSSKKLLLSDSGFYLCAWSSGTGRGYGYTFGSGTRLTVV.

The rearrangement joins TRBV5-1 to TRBJ1-4; 8 bases are a match to TRBD1. The germline CDR1 and CDR2 sequences are SGHRS and YFSETQ. V was clipped by 2 bases and J by 6 bases; unmatched bases: 3. This CDR3 spans 14 amino acids. CDR3 residues: CASSFSGGYEKLFF. The CDR3 DNA reads as TGCGCCAGCAGCTTTTCAGGGGGCTATGAAAAACTGTTTTTT.

This chain joins TRBV7-9 and TRBJ1-1, with 10 bases fitting TRBD1. The CDR3 has 16 amino acids. The junction had 6 bases not matched to a gene; V was cut back by 1 base and J by 4 bases. CDR1 and CDR2 from the germline V gene are SEHNR and FQNEAQ (reference sequence). The CDR3 reads CASSLVQGQGGTEAFF. DNA for the CDR3: TGTGCCAGCAGCTTAGTCCAAGGACAGGGGGGCACTGAAGCTTTCTTT.